The sequence of this T cell receptor (beta chain) was determined in a study of OX40 agonist ivuxolimab in advanced cancers. Whole-study context: Three patients got partial responses; one had hepatocellular carcinoma and two had cutaneous melanoma.

Autoimmune disease history or systemic immunosuppression excluded patients. Sampling of blood occurred at baseline, cycle 4 day 1, and cycle 7 day 1. Only in-frame clones appear in the TCRdb table, and some are missing; sequencing was by immunoSEQ multiplex PCR. This sample carries 7,500 to 10,000 clones, roughly 74% of them seen once, and the ten largest clones take roughly 50%. Whole-study results and caveats: Some nonresponders also had low normalized T-cell clonal expansion.

Concerning this clone: Its antigen is undetermined.

The source is an adult with an advanced solid tumor such as melanoma, head and neck, liver or kidney cancer. The material was CD4+ or CD8+ T cells sorted from blood, obtained in a trial of the OX40 agonist ivuxolimab.

CDR3: CASGGGNNEQFF. The CDR3 DNA follows: TGTGCCAGCGGTGGAGGAAACAATGAGCAGTTCTTC. The chain couples TRBV7-3 to TRBJ2-1; tentatively, D is TRBD2 (5 bases). CDR3 length: 12 amino acids. Trimming shortened V by 8 bases and J by 5 bases, and 10 bases separated the two germline ends. Germline values: CDR1 SGHTA, CDR2 FQGTGA.